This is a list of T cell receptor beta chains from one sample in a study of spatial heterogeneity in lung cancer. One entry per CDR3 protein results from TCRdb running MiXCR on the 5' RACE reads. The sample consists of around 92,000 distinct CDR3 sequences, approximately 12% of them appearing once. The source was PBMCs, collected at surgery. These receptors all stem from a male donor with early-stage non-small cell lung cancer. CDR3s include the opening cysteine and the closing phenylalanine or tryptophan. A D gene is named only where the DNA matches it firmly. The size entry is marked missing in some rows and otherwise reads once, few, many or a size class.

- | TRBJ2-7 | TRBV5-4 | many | TGTGCCAGCAGCGAATCCGGGAGCCACCCTTGGGAGCAGTACTTC | CASSESGSHPWEQYF
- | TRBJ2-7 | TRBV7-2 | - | TGTGCCAGCAGCCTATCCCCCGGGACCGAGCAGTACTTC | CASSLSPGTEQYF
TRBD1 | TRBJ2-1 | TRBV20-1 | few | TGCAGTGCTATCCGAGAATCCGACAGGGATGAGCAGTTCTTC | CSAIRESDRDEQFF
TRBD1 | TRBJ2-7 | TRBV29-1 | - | TGCAGCGTTGAAGTGGGGCAGGGGGCTGGGGAGCAGTACTTC | CSVEVGQGAGEQYF
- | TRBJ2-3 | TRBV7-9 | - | TGTGCCAGCAGTCCCAGCGGCACCTTCACAGATACGCAGTATTTT | CASSPSGTFTDTQYF
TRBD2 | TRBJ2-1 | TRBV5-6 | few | TGTGCCAGCGGCCTAGGAAGGCTTCTAGCGGGGGGCCAGAGTCGGTTCTTC | CASGLGRLLAGGQSRFF
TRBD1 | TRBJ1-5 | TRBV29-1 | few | TGCAGCGTTGTAGAGGGGGCCGGCAATCAGCCCCAGCATTTT | CSVVEGAGNQPQHF
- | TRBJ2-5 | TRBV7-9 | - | TGTGCCAGCAGCTTAGATAGAGGGGAGAATGGAGAGACCCAGTACTTC | CASSLDRGENGETQYF
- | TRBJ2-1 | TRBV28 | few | TGTGCCAGCAGCCGGGACCCCCTGAGCCGTCACGAGCAGTTCTTC | CASSRDPLSRHEQFF
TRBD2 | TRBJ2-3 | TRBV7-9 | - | TGTGCCAGCAGCCAGGGACTAACCCAAAGCACAGATACGCAGTATTTT | CASSQGLTQSTDTQYF
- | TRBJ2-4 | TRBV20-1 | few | TGCAGTGCTAGAGATACGGGGAAAAACATTCAGTACTTC | CSARDTGKNIQYF
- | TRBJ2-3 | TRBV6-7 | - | TGTGCCAGCAGTTACTCGGTGGGCCCTGAAGATACGCAGTATTTT | CASSYSVGPEDTQYF
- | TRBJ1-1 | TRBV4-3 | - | TGCGCCAGCAGCCAACAAAGAGCGAGTAGAACTGAAGCTTTCTTT | CASSQQRASRTEAFF
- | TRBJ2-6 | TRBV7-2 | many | TGTGCCACCACCTCCGGGGGGCGGACTTCTGGGGCCAACGTCCTGACTTTC | CATTSGGRTSGANVLTF
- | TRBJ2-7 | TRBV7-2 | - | TGTGCCAGCAGCTTAAGACCCCTAGAGCAGTACTTC | CASSLRPLEQYF
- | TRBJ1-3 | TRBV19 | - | TGTGCCAGTAGTACGGGGACGCCTCCTGGAAACACCATATATTTT | CASSTGTPPGNTIYF
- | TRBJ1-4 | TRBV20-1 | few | TGCAGTGCTAGTACTCGGGGGTGGGAAAAACTGTTTTTT | CSASTRGWEKLFF
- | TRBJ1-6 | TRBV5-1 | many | TGCGCCAGCAGCCTCACCGCCGGCCGAGGGTATTCACCCCTCCACTTT | CASSLTAGRGYSPLHF
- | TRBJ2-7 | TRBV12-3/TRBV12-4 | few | TGTGCCACAAAGGATGGGTACTCCTACGAGCAGTACTTC | CATKDGYSYEQYF
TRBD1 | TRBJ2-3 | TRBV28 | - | TGTGCCAGCAGTCGAACAGGGGGCCTGTCAGATACGCAGTATTTT | CASSRTGGLSDTQYF
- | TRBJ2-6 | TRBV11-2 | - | TGTGCCAGCAGCTCCTTAAACAGGGCCTCTGGGGCCAACGTCCTGACTTTC | CASSSLNRASGANVLTF
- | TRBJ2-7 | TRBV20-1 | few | TGCAGTGTCAAGGGGGTTTCTCTCGAGCAGTACTTC | CSVKGVSLEQYF
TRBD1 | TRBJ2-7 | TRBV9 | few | TGTGCCAGCAGCGTAGGGCAGGGGGCGTACGAGCAGTACTTC | CASSVGQGAYEQYF
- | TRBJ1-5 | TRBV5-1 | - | TGCGCCAGCAGCCCAACTGGACCGCCCGGAGATCAGCCCCAGCATTTT | CASSPTGPPGDQPQHF
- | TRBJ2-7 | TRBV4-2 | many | TGTGCCAGCAGCCAAGAACAGGGTGCTTTCCGCGAGCAGTACTTC | CASSQEQGAFREQYF
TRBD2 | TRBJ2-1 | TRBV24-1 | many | TGTGCCACCTCCGAAGCGGGAGGTGTGGGCAATGAGCAGTTCTTC | CATSEAGGVGNEQFF
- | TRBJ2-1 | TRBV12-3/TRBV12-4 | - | TGTGCCAGCAGTTTAGCGGGTCCCCCCTTCAATGAGCAGTTCTTC | CASSLAGPPFNEQFF
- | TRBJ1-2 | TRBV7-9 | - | TGTGCCAGCAGCTTATCGCAGGGAGGCAACTATGGCTACACCTTC | CASSLSQGGNYGYTF
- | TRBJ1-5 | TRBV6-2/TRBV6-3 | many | TGTGCCAGCAGGGAGCAGGGGAGGAATCAGCCCCAGCATTTT | CASREQGRNQPQHF
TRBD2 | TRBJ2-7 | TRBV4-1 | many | TGCGCCAGCAGCCAAGGACTAGCGGGAGCTGGCGAGCAGTACTTC | CASSQGLAGAGEQYF
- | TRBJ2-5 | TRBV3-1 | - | TGTGCCAGCAGGGACTCCTCCGGCGGCCCCCCGGAGACCCAGTACTTC | CASRDSSGGPPETQYF